The present entry profiles one TCR beta chain with its context. The antigen remains unidentified. This entry belongs to a study of T-cell memory formation after mild COVID-19. The CDR3 consists of 16 residues. CDR1 and CDR2 (germline): SGHRS, YFSETQ. The V and J ends lost 1 base and 7 bases, in that order; junction bases with no gene match: 12. MiXCR, applied by TCRdb to the 5' RACE reads, yields one record per CDR3 protein. This table has 400,000 or so distinct CDR3 sequences, 20% appearing once. Study results and caveats: Clones from the second wave (peaking day 37) had unconfirmed SARS-CoV-2 specificity.

The genes are TRBV5-1 and TRBJ2-7, with 9 bases lining up with TRBD1. The sequence was obtained from an adult woman who had mild COVID-19 (a few samples of this study predate the infection). Cell type and time point are not known. Sample: PBMCs or a T cell subset sorted from them (not recorded which). The CDR3 loop reads CASSLPRDREGWEQYF. The CDR3 DNA reads as TGCGCCAGCAGCTTGCCCCGGGACAGGGAAGGATGGGAGCAGTACTTC.